This T cell receptor beta chain came from a study of CD8 T cells in Susac syndrome. From blood CD8+ and CD4+ T cells, the TCR beta chain was sequenced. The control group consisted of healthy donors matched for age and sex. Negative isolation was used for CD8+ and CD4+ T cells and FACS enrichment for TEMRA cells. Germline V lookup: CDR1 LNHDA, CDR2 SQIVND (reference sequence). V shed 5 bases and J 6 bases; nucleotides not matched to a gene: 6. There are 15 residues in the CDR3. RNA totalling about 0.45 to 1 ug underwent reverse transcription with random hexamers. TCRdb analysed the immunoSEQ multiplex PCR reads with MiXCR anew, one entry per CDR3 protein. The sample yields around 80,000 distinct CDR3 sequences, around 94% seen once.

The clonotype comes from a human donor in good health. The chain employs TRBV19 and TRBJ2-1; 11 nucleotides match TRBD2. The sequenced sample was CD8+ T cells from PBMCs. The DNA for the CDR3 is TGTGCCAGTAGTTTAAGACTAGCGGGAATCAATGAGCAGTTCTTC. It translates to CASSLRLAGINEQFF.